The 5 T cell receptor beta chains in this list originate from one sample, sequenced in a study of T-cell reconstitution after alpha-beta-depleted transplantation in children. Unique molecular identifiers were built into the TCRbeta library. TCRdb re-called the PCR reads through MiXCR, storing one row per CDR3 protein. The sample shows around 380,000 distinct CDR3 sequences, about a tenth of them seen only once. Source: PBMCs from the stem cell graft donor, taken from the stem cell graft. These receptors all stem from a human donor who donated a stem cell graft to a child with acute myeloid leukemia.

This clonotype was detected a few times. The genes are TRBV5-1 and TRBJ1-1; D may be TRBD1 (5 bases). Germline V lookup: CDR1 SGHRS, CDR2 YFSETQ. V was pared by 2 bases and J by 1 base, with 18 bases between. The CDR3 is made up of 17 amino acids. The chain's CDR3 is CASSFDAPGPTNTEAFF. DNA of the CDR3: TGCGCCAGCAGCTTTGATGCCCCGGGACCTACGAACACTGAAGCTTTCTTT.

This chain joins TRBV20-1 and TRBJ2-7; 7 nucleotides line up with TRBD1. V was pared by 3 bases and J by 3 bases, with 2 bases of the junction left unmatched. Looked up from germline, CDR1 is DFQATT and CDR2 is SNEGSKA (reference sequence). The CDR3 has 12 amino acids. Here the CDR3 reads CSARDRSYEQYF. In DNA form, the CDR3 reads TGCAGTGCTAGGGACAGGAGCTACGAGCAGTACTTC.

In nucleotides, the CDR3 is TGTGCCAGCAGTGATGGGGCTAGCGGTGAAGAGACCCAGTACTTC. Encoded protein: CASSDGASGEETQYF. The chain joins TRBV25-1 to TRBJ2-5; 7 nucleotides match TRBD2. Germline-derived CDR1 and CDR2 are MGHDK and SYGVNS. The CDR3 has 15 amino acids. With V trimmed by 3 bases and J by 3 bases, 7 bases remained unmatched.

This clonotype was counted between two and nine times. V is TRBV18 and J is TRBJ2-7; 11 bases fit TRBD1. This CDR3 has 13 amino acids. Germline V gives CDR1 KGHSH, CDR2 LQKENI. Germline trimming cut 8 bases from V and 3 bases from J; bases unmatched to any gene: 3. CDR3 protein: CASADRGRYEQYV. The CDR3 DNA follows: TGTGCCAGCGCGGACAGGGGGCGCTACGAGCAGTACGTC.

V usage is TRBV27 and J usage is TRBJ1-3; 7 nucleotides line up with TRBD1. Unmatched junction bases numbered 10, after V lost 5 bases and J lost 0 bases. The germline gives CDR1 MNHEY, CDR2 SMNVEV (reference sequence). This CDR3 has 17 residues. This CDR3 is CASSPNYRDSSGNTIYF. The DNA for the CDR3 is TGTGCCAGCAGTCCTAATTACAGGGACAGCTCTGGAAACACCATATATTTT.